A selection of T cell receptor beta chains follows, all from one sample in a study of T cells in Graves' hyperthyroidism and ophthalmopathy. From the multiplex PCR reads, TCRdb called clonotypes with MiXCR, one entry per CDR3 protein. This table has some 570,000 distinct CDR3 sequences, over 12% appearing once. The sequencing sample was made of blood. The receptors derive from a woman between 18 and 29 years old with Graves' ophthalmopathy. Both conserved end residues are part of each CDR3. The D gene is left open where the match is weak. Clone sizes are given selectively: once, few, many, or a class where the clone is expanded.

V: TRBV7-3
J: TRBJ2-3
D: TRBD2
size: many
DNA: TGTGCCAGCAGCTTAACGTTGGAAGCGGGAGGCGCAGATACGCAGTATTTT
CDR3: CASSLTLEAGGADTQYF

V: TRBV18
J: TRBJ2-5
D: .
size: many
DNA: TGTGCCAGCTCACCTTCGGGGGGCGAAGGAGAGACCCAGTACTTC
CDR3: CASSPSGGEGETQYF

V: TRBV6-1
J: TRBJ2-2
D: TRBD2
size: .
DNA: TGTGCCAGCGGGGAGCGGGAGTACACCGGGGAGCTGTTTTTT
CDR3: CASGEREYTGELFF

V: TRBV6-1
J: TRBJ1-5
D: .
size: many
DNA: TGTGCCAGCGCAGGGTTTAGCAATCAGCCCCAGCATTTT
CDR3: CASAGFSNQPQHF

V: TRBV29-1
J: TRBJ2-7
D: .
size: few
DNA: TGCAGCGTTGAGGTTGGGGGCTTCTACGAGCAGTACTTC
CDR3: CSVEVGGFYEQYF

V: TRBV4-3
J: TRBJ1-2
D: .
size: .
DNA: TGCGCCAGCAGCCAAGACAGGGTCGGATACTATGGCTACACCTTC
CDR3: CASSQDRVGYYGYTF

V: TRBV11-3
J: TRBJ2-5
D: TRBD1
size: .
DNA: TGTGCCAGCAGCCCGACAGGGGGCGGGACCCAGTACTTC
CDR3: CASSPTGGGTQYF

V: TRBV7-2
J: TRBJ2-7
D: TRBD1
size: few
DNA: TGTGCCAGCAGCTTAGGTTCACTCCGGGACAGAGGCTACGAGCAGTACTTC
CDR3: CASSLGSLRDRGYEQYF

V: TRBV13
J: TRBJ2-7
D: TRBD1
size: many
DNA: TGTGCCAGCAGCCCCGGGACAGGGGGGAAATACGAGCAGTACTTC
CDR3: CASSPGTGGKYEQYF

V: TRBV4-2
J: TRBJ1-5
D: .
size: many
DNA: TGTGCCAGCAGCCAGAGAGGTCCGCATCAGCCCCAGCATTTT
CDR3: CASSQRGPHQPQHF

V: TRBV9
J: TRBJ2-4
D: .
size: few
DNA: TGTGCCAGCAGCGTAGTAGAGGGGAGTGGAGGCATTCAGTACTTC
CDR3: CASSVVEGSGGIQYF

V: TRBV11-2
J: TRBJ1-2
D: .
size: few
DNA: TGTGCCAGCAGCTTACCACCGAAACAGGGTGTCTTTGGCTACACCTTC
CDR3: CASSLPPKQGVFGYTF

V: TRBV7-2
J: TRBJ2-5
D: TRBD2
size: many
DNA: TGTGCCAGCAGCTCACTGGGACTAGCGGACCAAGAGACCCAGTACTTC
CDR3: CASSSLGLADQETQYF

V: TRBV20-1
J: TRBJ1-2
D: TRBD1
size: .
DNA: TGCAGTGCTAGAGGAGGGGGACAGGGGGTTATTGGCTACACCTTC
CDR3: CSARGGGQGVIGYTF

V: TRBV27
J: TRBJ2-1
D: .
size: many
DNA: TGTGCCAGCAGCGTGGGACGGGCATACAATGAGCAGTTCTTC
CDR3: CASSVGRAYNEQFF

V: TRBV28
J: TRBJ2-7
D: TRBD1
size: many
DNA: TGTGCCAGCATTAGTCAGGGGGCTCCCACCTACGAGCAGTACTTC
CDR3: CASISQGAPTYEQYF

V: TRBV5-8
J: TRBJ2-7
D: TRBD1
size: many
DNA: TGTGCCAGCAGCTTGGGGGGACAGGGAACCTACGAGCAGTACTTC
CDR3: CASSLGGQGTYEQYF

V: TRBV24-1
J: TRBJ2-3
D: .
size: .
DNA: TGTGCCACCAGTGATCAGGGCTGGGGGGCCGGCACAGATACGCAGTATTTT
CDR3: CATSDQGWGAGTDTQYF

V: TRBV11-2
J: TRBJ2-2
D: .
size: many
DNA: TGTGCCAGCAGCTTCTGGGTGACCGGGGAGCTGTTTTTT
CDR3: CASSFWVTGELFF

V: TRBV7-9
J: TRBJ1-3
D: .
size: .
DNA: TGTGCCAGCAGCTTAGCCTTGCAAGGGTACGGAAACACCATATATTTT
CDR3: CASSLALQGYGNTIYF

V: TRBV3-1
J: TRBJ1-6
D: TRBD1
size: many
DNA: TGTGCCAGCAGCCCGGGACAGAGCCTTTCACCCCTCCACTTT
CDR3: CASSPGQSLSPLHF

V: TRBV12-3/TRBV12-4
J: TRBJ2-7
D: .
size: many
DNA: TGTGCCAGCAGTTTAGAAGTAGGCTTTTTGTCAAGGGAGGAGCAGTACTTC
CDR3: CASSLEVGFLSREEQYF

V: TRBV18
J: TRBJ1-4
D: .
size: .
DNA: TGTGCCAGCTCACCACGGGGTCGAACTAATGAAAAACTGTTTTTT
CDR3: CASSPRGRTNEKLFF

V: TRBV6-1
J: TRBJ2-1
D: TRBD1
size: .
DNA: TGTGCCAGCAGACCGGACAGGGGGGGGGGGGAGCAGTTCTTC
CDR3: CASRPDRGGGEQFF

V: TRBV5-1
J: TRBJ1-2
D: .
size: few
DNA: TGCGCCAGCAGCTTGGATCAGGCTGACGGCTACACCTTC
CDR3: CASSLDQADGYTF

V: TRBV28
J: TRBJ2-7
D: TRBD1
size: many
DNA: TGTGCCAGCAGTTCCGGTGACAGGGGAATGAACGAGCAGTACTTC
CDR3: CASSSGDRGMNEQYF

V: TRBV18
J: TRBJ1-1
D: .
size: many
DNA: TGTGCCAGCTCTTCAGGGGCGGCGGTGAACACTGAAGCTTTCTTT
CDR3: CASSSGAAVNTEAFF

V: TRBV6-1
J: TRBJ2-1
D: .
size: many
DNA: TGTGCCAGCAGTTCCCGACAGGTCTACAATGAGCAGTTCTTC
CDR3: CASSSRQVYNEQFF

V: TRBV12-3/TRBV12-4
J: TRBJ1-2
D: TRBD1
size: many
DNA: TGTGCCAGCAGTCTATTGGGACAGCCCTCCTATGGCTACACCTTC
CDR3: CASSLLGQPSYGYTF

V: TRBV6-2/TRBV6-3
J: TRBJ1-1
D: TRBD1
size: few
DNA: TGTGCCAGCAGTCAGGGACAGTGCACTGAAGCTTTCTTT
CDR3: CASSQGQCTEAFF

V: TRBV9
J: TRBJ2-7
D: .
size: .
DNA: TGTGCCGGCAGCGTCAAAGACGGCAGGGGGGACGAGCGGTACTTC
CDR3: CAGSVKDGRGDERYF

V: TRBV12-3/TRBV12-4
J: TRBJ2-1
D: TRBD2
size: many
DNA: TGTGCCAGCAGTCCCGGGAGCGGACTAGCGGGAGCAGGGAATGAGCAGTTCTTC
CDR3: CASSPGSGLAGAGNEQFF

V: TRBV6-6
J: TRBJ2-7
D: .
size: few
DNA: TGTGCCAGCAGTTACTCCCCTAGATCCTCCTACGAGCAGTACTTC
CDR3: CASSYSPRSSYEQYF

V: TRBV20-1
J: TRBJ1-5
D: .
size: many
DNA: TGCAGTGCTAGGTCGAGGAGGGGGGGTGGTCAGCCCCAGCATTTT
CDR3: CSARSRRGGGQPQHF

V: TRBV3-1
J: TRBJ1-6
D: .
size: many
DNA: TGTGCCAGCAGTGTAGAGGCCCCGATTGGACCCCTCCACTTT
CDR3: CASSVEAPIGPLHF

V: TRBV29-1
J: TRBJ2-1
D: TRBD2
size: many
DNA: TGCAGCGTTCGGGCTAGCGGGAGTCTTGAGCAGTTCTTC
CDR3: CSVRASGSLEQFF

V: TRBV18
J: TRBJ2-7
D: .
size: many
DNA: TGTGCCAGCTCAGCGAACCGGGACGAGCAGTACTTC
CDR3: CASSANRDEQYF